Listed below are T cell receptor beta chains from one sample, sequenced in a study of cytomegalovirus exposure and HLA in healthy donors. TCRdb's copy holds only in-frame clones and misses some; the assay was immunoSEQ multiplex PCR. The sample shows some 100,000 clones, approximately 70% of them seen only once. The sample taken for sequencing was PBMCs. Receptors originate from a woman aged 18-29 years in good health and CMV-seropositive. CDR3s include the opening cysteine and the closing phenylalanine or tryptophan.

V gene	J gene	CDR3 protein
TRBV18	TRBJ1-2	CASSQSASSYGYTF
TRBV19	TRBJ2-2	CASTLDSGRSGTGELFF
TRBV29-1	TRBJ1-3	CSVAVGGKGNTIYF
TRBV5-1	TRBJ2-1	CASSLSGAYNEQFF
TRBV5-1	TRBJ2-1	CARSSQGYSYNEQFF
TRBV6-7	TRBJ2-3	CASSYDRADTQYF
TRBV6-5	TRBJ2-2	CASSYPGANTGELFF
TRBV6-6	TRBJ1-1	CASSYGGGREAFF
TRBV10-3	TRBJ2-1	CAITGASGPSSYNEQFF
TRBV4-3	TRBJ2-7	CASSQGNVGLYEQYF
TRBV5-1	TRBJ1-3	CASSLASVSGNTIYF
TRBV10-3	TRBJ2-7	CATGTDYEQYF
TRBV11-3	TRBJ2-5	CASRPSGGRAQETQYF
TRBV28	TRBJ2-5	CASSLGRAYQETQYF
TRBV18	TRBJ2-5	CASSPSVLDLTLCKYQETQYF
TRBV10-3	TRBJ2-1	CAISEWEAHNEQFF
TRBV5-1	TRBJ1-3	CASSFTGLGNTIYF
TRBV5-4	TRBJ1-1	CASSPGTNTEAFF
TRBV27	TRBJ2-7	CASSPGAYEQYF
TRBV6-4	TRBJ2-3	CASSDSAEPTDTQYF
TRBV16	TRBJ1-3	CASSQRRGLSGNTIYF
TRBV19	TRBJ2-7	CASGGQGAHEQYF
TRBV28	TRBJ2-7	CASSRTPIQYF
TRBV7-2	TRBJ1-2	CASSPQGADYGYTF
TRBV18	TRBJ2-1	CASSPGQEIYNEQFF
TRBV6-5	TRBJ2-2	CASSSREGGELFF
TRBV16	TRBJ1-1	CASSPLTCSGVNTEAFF
TRBV30	TRBJ1-6	CAWGTTGSGPPLHF
TRBV21-1	TRBJ1-5	CASSQLRGGSGNQPQHF
TRBV30	TRBJ2-7	CAWSVPSGDLYEQYF
TRBV27	TRBJ2-7	CASRTTGAYEQYF
TRBV30	TRBJ1-3	CAWSDRLSGNTIYF
TRBV27	TRBJ2-7	CASRKGQYYEQYF
TRBV30	TRBJ2-4	CAWSEPGARGGIQYF
TRBV29-1	TRBJ2-3	CSAADLKRTDTQYF
TRBV13	TRBJ1-2	CASSRATVLSSPYGYTF
TRBV7-3	TRBJ2-1	CASSLLSGGEQFF
TRBV28	TRBJ2-7	CASRQAHYEQYF
TRBV29-1	TRBJ2-3	CSVELFGRTTDTQYF
TRBV7-9	TRBJ2-3	CASSLLWSDTQYF